This TCR beta chain was found in a study of blood T cells in healthy people across ages (dated by TCRdb to between 2015 and 2016). About the study as a whole: In model experiments, template switching captured about one uniquely barcoded TCR beta cDNA molecule for every two T cells. Age-related changes in TCR beta repertoire diversity were measured in the study by deep sequencing normalized with unique cDNA molecular identifiers. The donors were divided into four age groups: young (average about 15 years), middle-aged (approximately 39), aged (about 61) and long-lived (82). To avoid experimental bias, donors of different ages were randomly spread across the sequencing lanes. For two donors (one aged 18 to 29 and one aged 80 or older), the study analyzed two additional independent replicas of 1 million unique cDNA reads from the same blood draw.

What the work shows at the level of the full study, not this receptor alone: Compared with the aged group, the long-lived group had more naive CD4+ T cells, fewer expanded clones and increased TCR diversity, suggesting age selection. Donor CMV infection status was unknown, potentially confounding age-related changes in expanded clonotypes. Observed TCR beta diversity per million T cells fell roughly linearly with age, and a significant reduction was already apparent by age around 40. Estimates of total diversity from one million sequenced T cells were regarded as lower bounds and underestimates. Because profiling used bulk unsorted PBMCs, naive and antigen-experienced compartments could not be compared conclusively. A strong correlation was found between observed TCR beta diversity and the percentage of naive T cells measured by flow cytometry.

The library was made by 5' RACE. For sequencing, an Illumina HiSeq 2500 was employed. A second roughly 6 to 11 cycle PCR used a sample-barcoded 5' primer and a J-beta primer mix. A unique molecular identifier was introduced onto each TCR beta cDNA molecule by a template-switch 5' adaptor carrying 12 random nucleotides. Each sample yielded at least 2.5 million CDR3-containing paired-end reads. First-strand cDNA synthesis was performed from all RNA using the Mint cDNA synthesis kit, with priming by a TRBC-specific oligonucleotide. Following uracil-DNA glycosylase treatment, a first 18-cycle PCR with universal primers M1SS and BC2_uni_R was performed on all cDNA. The study's own analysis went as follows. Normalization of each sample was performed by random selection of 1 million high-quality reads, each carrying a distinct molecular identifier. Reads sharing molecular identifiers were discarded rather than binned into consensus sequences. MiTCR, run with a Q25 quality threshold and the strictest error-elimination algorithm, handled CDR3 identification, clonotype clustering and error correction. A nonparametric unseen species model with Euler transformation was used to estimate lower-bound total TCR beta diversity. TCRdb reprocessing: public reads trimmed at Q25 with fastp, clones called with MiXCR, in-frame beta chains kept. Each entry is one CDR3 protein sequence, shown with its most common DNA and genes. TCRdb, not the authors, supplied the V and J calls. The sample includes 650,000 to 800,000 distinct CDR3 sequences, with around 43% observed a single time. The ten most abundant clones make up around 18% of the sample.

Donors were 30 to 45 systemically healthy Caucasian individuals from Russia aged roughly 6 to 90 years. Each donor gave 8 to 10 milliliters of peripheral blood, drawn into EDTA-treated Vacutainer tubes. Ficoll-Paque density-gradient centrifugation was used to isolate PBMCs, with at least 7 million obtained per sample. Total RNA, at least 5 micrograms per sample, was extracted from PBMCs with Trizol reagent. For every donor, flow cytometry on a PBMC aliquot measured the percentage of naive CD45RAhigh/CD27high T cells. V is reduced by 7 bases and J by 14 bases, leaving a spacing of 21 bases between them. The germline V gene (reference sequence) provides CDR1 SEHNR and CDR2 FQNEAQ. The CDR3 measures 13 amino acids from cysteine to phenylalanine. The entry retains the CDR3 DNA only, 39 bases that are in frame from base 1. About this clonotype itself: This clone's antigen is unknown. Per-base qualities were not stored, and no clone one base away is much larger.

The clonotype was recovered from a man in his fifties or sixties in good health. The specimen sequenced was blood. The V gene is TRBV7-9 and the J gene is TRBJ2-1, with the D gene call left open. The CDR3 amino acid sequence is: CASTPSTPRQKFF. The DNA reads TGTGCCAGCACCCCTTCGACCCCACGGCAGAAGTTCTTC.